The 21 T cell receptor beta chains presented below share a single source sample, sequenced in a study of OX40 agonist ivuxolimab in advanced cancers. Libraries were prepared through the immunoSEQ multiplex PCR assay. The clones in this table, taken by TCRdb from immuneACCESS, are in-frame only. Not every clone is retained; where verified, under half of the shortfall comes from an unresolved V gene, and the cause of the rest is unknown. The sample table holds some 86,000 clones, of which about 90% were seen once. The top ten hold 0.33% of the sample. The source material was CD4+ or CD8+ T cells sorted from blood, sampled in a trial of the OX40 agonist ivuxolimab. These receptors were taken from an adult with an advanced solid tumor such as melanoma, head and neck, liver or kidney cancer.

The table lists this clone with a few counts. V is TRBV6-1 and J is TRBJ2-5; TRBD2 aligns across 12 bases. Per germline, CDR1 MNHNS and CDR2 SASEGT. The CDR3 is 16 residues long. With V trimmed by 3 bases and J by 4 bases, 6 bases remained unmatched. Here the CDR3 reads CASSDRASGGGETQYF. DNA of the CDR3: TGTGCCAGCAGTGACAGGGCTAGCGGGGGGGGAGAGACCCAGTACTTC.

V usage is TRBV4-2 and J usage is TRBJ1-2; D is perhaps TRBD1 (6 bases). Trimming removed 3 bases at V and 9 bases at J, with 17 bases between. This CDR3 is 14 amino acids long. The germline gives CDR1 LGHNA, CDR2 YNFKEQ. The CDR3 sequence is CASSQEIQGWRYTF. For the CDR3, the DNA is TGTGCCAGCAGCCAGGAGATACAGGGTTGGCGCTACACCTTC.

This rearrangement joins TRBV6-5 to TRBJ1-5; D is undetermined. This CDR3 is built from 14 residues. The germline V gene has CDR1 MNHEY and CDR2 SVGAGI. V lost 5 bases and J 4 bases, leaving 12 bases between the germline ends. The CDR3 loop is CASSDPRSNQPQHF. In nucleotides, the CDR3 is TGTGCCAGCAGTGATCCACGATCAAATCAGCCCCAGCATTTT.

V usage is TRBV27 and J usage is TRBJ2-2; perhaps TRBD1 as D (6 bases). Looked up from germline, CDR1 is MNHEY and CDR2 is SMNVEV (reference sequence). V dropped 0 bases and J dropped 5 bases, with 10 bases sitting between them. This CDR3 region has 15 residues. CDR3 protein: CASSLSSGVTGELFF. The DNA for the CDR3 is TGTGCCAGCAGTTTATCGTCAGGGGTAACCGGGGAGCTGTTTTTT.

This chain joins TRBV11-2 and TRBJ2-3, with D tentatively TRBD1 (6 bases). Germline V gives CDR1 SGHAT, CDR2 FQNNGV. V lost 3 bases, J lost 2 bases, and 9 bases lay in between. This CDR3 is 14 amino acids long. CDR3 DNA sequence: TGTGCCAGCAGCTTCGGGACAACCACAGATACGCAGTATTTT. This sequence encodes CASSFGTTTDTQYF.

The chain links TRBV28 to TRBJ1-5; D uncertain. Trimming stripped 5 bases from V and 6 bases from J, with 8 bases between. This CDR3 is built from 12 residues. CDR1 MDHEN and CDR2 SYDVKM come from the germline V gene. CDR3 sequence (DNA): TGTGCCAGCAGTACTTCAATTCAGCCCCAGCATTTT. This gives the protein CASSTSIQPQHF.

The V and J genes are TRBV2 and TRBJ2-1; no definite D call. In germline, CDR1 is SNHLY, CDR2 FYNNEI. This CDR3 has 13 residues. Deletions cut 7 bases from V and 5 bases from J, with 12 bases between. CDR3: CASNTNRDNEQFF. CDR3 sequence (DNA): TGTGCCAGCAATACTAATAGAGACAATGAGCAGTTCTTC.

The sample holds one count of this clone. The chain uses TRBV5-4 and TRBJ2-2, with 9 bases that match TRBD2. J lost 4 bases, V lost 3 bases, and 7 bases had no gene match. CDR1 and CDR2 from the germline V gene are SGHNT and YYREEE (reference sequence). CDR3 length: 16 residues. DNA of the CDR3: TGTGCCAGCAGCTCCCCTTGGCGGGGGGGCACCGGGGAGCTGTTTTTT. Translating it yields CASSSPWRGGTGELFF. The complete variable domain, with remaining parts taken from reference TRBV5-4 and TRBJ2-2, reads ETGVTQSPTHLIKTRGQQVTLRCSSQSGHNTVSWYQQALGQGPQFIFQYYREEENGRGNFPPRFSGLQFPNYSSELNVNALELDDSALYLCASSSPWRGGTGELFFGEGSRLTVL.

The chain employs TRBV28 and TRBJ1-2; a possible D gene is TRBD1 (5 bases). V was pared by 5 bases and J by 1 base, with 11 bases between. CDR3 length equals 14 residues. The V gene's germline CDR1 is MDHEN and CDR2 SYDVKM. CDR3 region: CASSVGGDNYGYTF. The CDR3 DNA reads TGTGCCAGCAGTGTCGGGGGGGATAACTATGGCTACACCTTC.

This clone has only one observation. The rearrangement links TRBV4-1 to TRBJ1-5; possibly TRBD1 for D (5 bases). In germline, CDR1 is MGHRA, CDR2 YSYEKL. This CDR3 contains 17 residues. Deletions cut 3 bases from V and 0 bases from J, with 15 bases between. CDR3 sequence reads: CASSQGRQISSNQPQHF. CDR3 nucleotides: TGCGCCAGCAGCCAGGGGAGACAGATTTCTAGCAATCAGCCCCAGCATTTT.

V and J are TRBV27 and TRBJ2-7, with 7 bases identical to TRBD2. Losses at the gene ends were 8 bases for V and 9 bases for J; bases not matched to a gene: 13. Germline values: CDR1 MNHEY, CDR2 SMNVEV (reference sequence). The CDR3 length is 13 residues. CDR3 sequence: CASGRPGRDGQYF. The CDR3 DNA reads TGTGCCAGCGGCCGCCCGGGGAGGGACGGGCAGTACTTC.

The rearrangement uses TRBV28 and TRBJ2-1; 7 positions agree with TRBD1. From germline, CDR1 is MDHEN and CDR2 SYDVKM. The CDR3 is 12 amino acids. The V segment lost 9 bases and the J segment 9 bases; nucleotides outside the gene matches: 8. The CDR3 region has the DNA TGTGCCAGTCGGGACAGTAAAATTGAGCAGTTCTTC. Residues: CASRDSKIEQFF.

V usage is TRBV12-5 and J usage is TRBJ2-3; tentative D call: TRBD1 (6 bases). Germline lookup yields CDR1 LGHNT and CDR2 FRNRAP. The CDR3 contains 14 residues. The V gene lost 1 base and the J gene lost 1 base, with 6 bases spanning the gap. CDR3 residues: CASGLGQGTDTQYF. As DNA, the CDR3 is TGTGCTAGTGGTTTGGGACAGGGCACAGATACGCAGTATTTT.

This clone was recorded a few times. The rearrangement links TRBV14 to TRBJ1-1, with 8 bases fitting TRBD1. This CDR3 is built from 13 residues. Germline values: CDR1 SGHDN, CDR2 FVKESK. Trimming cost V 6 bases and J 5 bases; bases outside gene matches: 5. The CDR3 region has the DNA TGTGCCAGCAGGCGGACAGGGCGGACTGAAGCTTTCTTT. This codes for CASRRTGRTEAFF.

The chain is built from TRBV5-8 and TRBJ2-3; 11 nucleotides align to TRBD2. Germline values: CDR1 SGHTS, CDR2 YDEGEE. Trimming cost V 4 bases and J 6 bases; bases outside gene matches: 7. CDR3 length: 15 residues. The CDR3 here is CASSGGLAGGDTQYF. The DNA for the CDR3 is TGTGCCAGCAGCGGAGGCCTAGCGGGGGGCGATACGCAGTATTTT. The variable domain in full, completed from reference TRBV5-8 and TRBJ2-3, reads EAGVTQSPTHLIKTRGQQATLRCSPISGHTSVYWYQQALGLGLQFLLWYDEGEERNRGNFPPRFSGRQFPNYSSELNVNALELEDSALYLCASSGGLAGGDTQYFGPGTRLTVL.

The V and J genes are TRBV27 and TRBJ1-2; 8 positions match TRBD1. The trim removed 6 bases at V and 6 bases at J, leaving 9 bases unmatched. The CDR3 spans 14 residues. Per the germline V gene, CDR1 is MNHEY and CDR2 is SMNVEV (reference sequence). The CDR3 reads CASRTTTGDDGYTF. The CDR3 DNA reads TGTGCCAGCAGAACTACGACAGGGGACGATGGCTACACCTTC.

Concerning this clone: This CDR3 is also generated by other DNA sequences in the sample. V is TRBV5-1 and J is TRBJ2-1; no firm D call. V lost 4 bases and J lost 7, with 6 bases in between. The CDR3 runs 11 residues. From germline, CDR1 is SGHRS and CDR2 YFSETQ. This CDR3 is CASSLENEQFF. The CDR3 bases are TGCGCCAGCAGCCTCGAGAATGAGCAGTTCTTC.

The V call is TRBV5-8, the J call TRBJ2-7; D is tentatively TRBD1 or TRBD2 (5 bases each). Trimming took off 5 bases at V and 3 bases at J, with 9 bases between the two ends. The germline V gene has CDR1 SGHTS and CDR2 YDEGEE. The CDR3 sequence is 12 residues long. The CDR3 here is CASRRGDYEQYV. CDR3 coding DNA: TGTGCCAGCAGGAGGGGCGACTACGAGCAGTACGTC.

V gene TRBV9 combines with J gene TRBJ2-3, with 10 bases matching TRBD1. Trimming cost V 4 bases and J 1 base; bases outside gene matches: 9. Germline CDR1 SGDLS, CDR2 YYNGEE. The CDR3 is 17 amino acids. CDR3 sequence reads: CASSFDRDRGRTDTQYF. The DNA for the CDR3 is TGTGCCAGCAGCTTTGACCGGGACAGGGGACGCACAGATACGCAGTATTTT.

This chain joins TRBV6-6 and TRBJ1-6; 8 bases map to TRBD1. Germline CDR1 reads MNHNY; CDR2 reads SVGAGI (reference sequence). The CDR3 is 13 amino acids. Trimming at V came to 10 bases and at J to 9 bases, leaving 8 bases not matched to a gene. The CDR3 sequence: CATQGAIGSPLHF. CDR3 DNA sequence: TGTGCCACCCAGGGGGCGATCGGTTCACCCCTCCACTTT.

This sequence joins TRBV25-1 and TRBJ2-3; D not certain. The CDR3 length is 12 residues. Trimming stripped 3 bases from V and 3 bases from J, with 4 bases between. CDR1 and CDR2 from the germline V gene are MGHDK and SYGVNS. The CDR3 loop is CASSDRTDTQYF. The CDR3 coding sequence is TGTGCCAGCAGTGACAGGACAGATACGCAGTATTTT.